The clone carrying this T cell receptor beta chain was recorded a few times. No antigen is known for it. Germline V lookup: CDR1 DFQATT, CDR2 SNEGSKA (reference sequence). V was pared by 3 bases and J by 1 base, with 9 bases between. The CDR3 extends over 14 amino acids. The source of the sample is a study of identical twins. Points from the study as a whole: The study found excess low generation probability among twin-shared out-of-frame alpha sequences.

TCRdb re-analysed the 5' RACE reads in MiXCR, keeping a single row per CDR3 protein. This table holds about 810,000 distinct CDR3 sequences, around an eighth found once. These same data were also listed under a study on yellow fever vaccine responses in identical twins.

Sequencing was performed on PBMCs. The origin of this receptor is a young woman in good health. This rearrangement joins TRBV20-1 to TRBJ1-4, with a possible D match to TRBD1 (5 bases). The CDR3 region is CSASQGITNEKLFF. CDR3 bases: TGCAGTGCTAGTCAGGGAATAACTAATGAAAAACTGTTTTTT.